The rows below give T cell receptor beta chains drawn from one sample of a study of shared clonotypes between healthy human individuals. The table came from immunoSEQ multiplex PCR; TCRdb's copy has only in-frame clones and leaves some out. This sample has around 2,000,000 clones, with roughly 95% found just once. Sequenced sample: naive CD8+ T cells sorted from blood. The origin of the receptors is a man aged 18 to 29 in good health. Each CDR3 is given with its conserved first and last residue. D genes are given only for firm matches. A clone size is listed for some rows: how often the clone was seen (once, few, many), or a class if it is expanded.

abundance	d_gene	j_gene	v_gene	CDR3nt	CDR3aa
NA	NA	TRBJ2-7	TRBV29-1	TGCAGCGTTGAACTCCGGACGGGGGACTACGAGCAGTACTTC	CSVELRTGDYEQYF
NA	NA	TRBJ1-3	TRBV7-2	TGTGCCAGCAGCCGCACGGGAATTGGAAACACCATATATTTT	CASSRTGIGNTIYF
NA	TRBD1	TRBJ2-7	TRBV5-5	TGTGCCAGCATGACAGGGGAGTCCTACGAGCAGTACTTC	CASMTGESYEQYF
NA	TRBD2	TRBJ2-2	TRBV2	TGTGCCAGCACTAGCGGGAGTGTCGGGGAGCTGTTTTTT	CASTSGSVGELFF
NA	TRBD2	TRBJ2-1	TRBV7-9	TGTGCCAGCCTAGGACTAGCGGGAGAGTACAATGAGCAGTTCTTC	CASLGLAGEYNEQFF
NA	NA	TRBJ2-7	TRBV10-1	TGCGCCAGCGTGTGGTGGGCAGGCGATTCCTACGAGCAGTACTTC	CASVWWAGDSYEQYF
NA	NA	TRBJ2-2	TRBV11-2	TGTGCCAGCAGCCTCGCACCGATAGGAGGGTACAAATTCACCGGGGAGCTGTTTTTT	CASSLAPIGGYKFTGELFF
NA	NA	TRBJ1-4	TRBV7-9	TGTGCCAGCAGGGATAATGAAAAACTGTTTTTT	CASRDNEKLFF
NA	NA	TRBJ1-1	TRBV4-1	TGCGCCAGCAGCCCACAGGGCGTTTGGACTGAAGCTTTCTTT	CASSPQGVWTEAFF
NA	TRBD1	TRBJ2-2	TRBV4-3	TGCGCCAGCAGCCAAAGACCGGGACAGGGGGTCACCGGGGAGCTGTTTTTT	CASSQRPGQGVTGELFF
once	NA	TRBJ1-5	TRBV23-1	TGCGCCAGCAGTCAATCGGAGCAGGGCAATCAGCCCCAGCATTTT	CASSQSEQGNQPQHF
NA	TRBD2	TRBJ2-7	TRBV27	TGTGCCAGCAGTACGACTAGCGCCTCCTACGAGCAGTACTTC	CASSTTSASYEQYF
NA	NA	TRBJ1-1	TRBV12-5	TGTGCTAGTGGTTTGGTAATTACTGAAGCTTTCTTT	CASGLVITEAFF
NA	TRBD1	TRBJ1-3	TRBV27	TGTGCCAGCAGTTTCCGAGGGGGCTTATCTGGAAACACCATATATTTT	CASSFRGGLSGNTIYF
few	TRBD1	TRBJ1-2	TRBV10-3	TGTGCCATCAGTGAGGACAGGGTAGATGGCTACACCTTC	CAISEDRVDGYTF
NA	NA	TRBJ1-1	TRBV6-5	TGTGCCAGCAGTTTTCAGGGTGAGATTGGGAACACTGAAGCTTTCTTT	CASSFQGEIGNTEAFF
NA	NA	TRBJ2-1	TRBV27	TGTGCCAGCAGTTTACTGGGTAGCTCCTACAATGAGCAGTTCTTC	CASSLLGSSYNEQFF
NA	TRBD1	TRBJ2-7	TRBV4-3	TGCGCCAGCAGCCAAGACGCGACAGGGACCGGCTACGAGCAGTACTTC	CASSQDATGTGYEQYF
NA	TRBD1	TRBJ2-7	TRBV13	TGTGCCAGCAGCGAGGACAGGAGCTACGAGCAGTACTTC	CASSEDRSYEQYF
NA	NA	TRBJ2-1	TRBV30	TGTGCCTGGAGTGTAGCTGTTGCGGGGCCCCACAATGAGCAGTTCTTC	CAWSVAVAGPHNEQFF
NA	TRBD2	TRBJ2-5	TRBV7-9	TGTGCCAGCAGCTCGCGGGAGACCCCGGGGACCCAGTACTTC	CASSSRETPGTQYF
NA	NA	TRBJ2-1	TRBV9	TGTGCCAGCAGCGTAGACCTGAGCCTCTCCTACAATGAGCAGTTCTTC	CASSVDLSLSYNEQFF
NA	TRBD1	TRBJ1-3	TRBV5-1	TGCGCCAGCAGCTTGGAGGGGACAGGCTTCTCTGGAAACACCATATATTTT	CASSLEGTGFSGNTIYF
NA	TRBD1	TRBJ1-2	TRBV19	TGTGCCAGTAGTCTAGTGATTCGCCGCGACAGGGCAAATGGCTACACCTTC	CASSLVIRRDRANGYTF
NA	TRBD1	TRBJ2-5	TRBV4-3	TGCGCCAGCAGCTCCGGGACAGGGCAAGAGACCCAGTACTTC	CASSSGTGQETQYF
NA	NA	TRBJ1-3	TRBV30	TGTGCCTGGAGTGTATCAAGCTCTGGAAACACCATATATTTT	CAWSVSSSGNTIYF
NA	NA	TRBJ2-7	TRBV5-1	TGCGCCAGCAGCTTGGAGCAGGGTTCGGGCGAGCAGTACTTC	CASSLEQGSGEQYF
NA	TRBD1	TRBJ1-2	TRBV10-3	TGTGCCATCAGCGACCTGGACAGGCGCTATGGCTACACCTTC	CAISDLDRRYGYTF
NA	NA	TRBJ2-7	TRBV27	TGTGCCAGCAGTAAGAGCGGTAAACCCTACGAGCAGTACTTC	CASSKSGKPYEQYF
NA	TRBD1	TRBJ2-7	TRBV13	TGTGCCAGCAGCCTATGGGACAGGGGGCTGGACGAGCAGTACTTC	CASSLWDRGLDEQYF
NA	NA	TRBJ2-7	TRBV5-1	TGCGCCAGCAGCCCGGGTCTGCCCCTCTCCTACGAGCAGTACTTC	CASSPGLPLSYEQYF
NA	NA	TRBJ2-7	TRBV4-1	TGCGCCAGCAGCCAGGCAGACGGCTACGAGCAGTACTTC	CASSQADGYEQYF
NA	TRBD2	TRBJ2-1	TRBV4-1	TGCGCCAGCAGCCAAGATAGGATAGCGGGAGCCCTTATCAATGAGCAGTTCTTC	CASSQDRIAGALINEQFF
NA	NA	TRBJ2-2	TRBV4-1	TGCGCCAGCAGCCAAGAAACAACCTGGGGGACCGGGGAGCTGTTTTTT	CASSQETTWGTGELFF
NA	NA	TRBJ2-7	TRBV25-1	TGTGCCAGCAGTGAGAGGGCGAGGAGCTACGAGCAGTACTTC	CASSERARSYEQYF
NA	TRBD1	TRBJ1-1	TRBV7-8	TGTGCCAGCAGCTCGGCCTGGGGACAGCTGAACACTGAAGCTTTCTTT	CASSSAWGQLNTEAFF
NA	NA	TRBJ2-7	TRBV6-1	TGTGCCAGCAGTGACCCCAGCGCAGGGTACTACGAGCAGTACTTC	CASSDPSAGYYEQYF
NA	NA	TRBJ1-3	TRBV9	TGTGCCAGCAGCTCATCGGGCCCTGGAAACACCATATATTTT	CASSSSGPGNTIYF
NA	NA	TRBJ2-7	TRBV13	TGTGCCAGCAGCTTATTTAGCAAGTCCTACGAGCAGTACTTC	CASSLFSKSYEQYF
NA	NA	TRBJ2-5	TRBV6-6	TGTGCCAGCAGTGGGGGGGCCTATCAAGAGACCCAGTACTTC	CASSGGAYQETQYF
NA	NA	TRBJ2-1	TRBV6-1	TGTGCCAGCAGTGATTTAAGGGAGATGGTTGGGAATGAGCAGTTCTTC	CASSDLREMVGNEQFF
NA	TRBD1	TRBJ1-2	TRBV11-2	TGTGCCAGCAGCTTAGACCCCACAGGGGGCGCCTATGGCTACACCTTC	CASSLDPTGGAYGYTF
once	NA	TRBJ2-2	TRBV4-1	TGCGCCAGCAGCCATGGGACAAACGGGGAGCTGTTTTTT	CASSHGTNGELFF
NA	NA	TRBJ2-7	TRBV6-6	TGTGCCAGCAGTTACTCGTCAGGGACCTACGAGCAGTACTTC	CASSYSSGTYEQYF
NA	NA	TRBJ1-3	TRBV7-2	TGTGCCAGCACCACAGGTTTCTCTGGAAACACCATATATTTT	CASTTGFSGNTIYF
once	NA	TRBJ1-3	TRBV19	TGTGCCAGTAGTTCTGGGACGGCGATTTCTGGAAACACCATATATTTT	CASSSGTAISGNTIYF
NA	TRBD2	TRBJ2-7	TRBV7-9	TGTGCCAGCAGCTTAGGCGGCTTAGCGGGGGTTTACGAGCAGTACTTC	CASSLGGLAGVYEQYF
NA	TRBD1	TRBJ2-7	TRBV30	TGTGCCTGGAGTGCCGGGACAGGACCCTACGAGCAGTACTTC	CAWSAGTGPYEQYF
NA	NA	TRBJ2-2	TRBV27	TGTGCCAGCAGTTTAGGGGGGGCAAACACCGGGGAGCTGTTTTTT	CASSLGGANTGELFF
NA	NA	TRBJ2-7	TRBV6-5	TGTGCCAGCAGTTTGGGGCAGGGGCTATCCTACGAGCAGTACTTC	CASSLGQGLSYEQYF
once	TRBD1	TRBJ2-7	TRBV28	TGTGCCAGCAGGGTTTGGACAGGAGGCTACGAGCAGTACTTC	CASRVWTGGYEQYF
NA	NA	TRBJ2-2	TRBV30	TGTGCCTGGGGACCGGGACCCGCGGGGGAGCTGTTTTTT	CAWGPGPAGELFF
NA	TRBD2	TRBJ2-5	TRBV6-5	TGTGCCAGCAGTTACGTAGCGGGGGTCCAAGAGACCCAGTACTTC	CASSYVAGVQETQYF
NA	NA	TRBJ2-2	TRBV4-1	TGCGCCAGCAGCCAAGTCAGGTACGCCGGGGAGCTGTTTTTT	CASSQVRYAGELFF
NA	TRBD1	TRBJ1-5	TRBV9	TGTGCCAGCAGCGCAGGGGGACAGGGGAGCAATCAGCCCCAGCATTTT	CASSAGGQGSNQPQHF
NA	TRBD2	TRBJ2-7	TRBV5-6	TGTGCCAGCAGCTTGACCAGCGGGAGTGTTCGGTACGAGCAGTACTTC	CASSLTSGSVRYEQYF
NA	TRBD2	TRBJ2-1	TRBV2	TGTGCCAGCATGCTTCGGGTAGCGGGAGATCGGGACAATGAGCAGTTCTTC	CASMLRVAGDRDNEQFF
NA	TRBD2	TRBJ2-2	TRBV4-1	TGCGCCAGCAGCCAAGTGTACGGGGGGTCTAGCACCGGGGAGCTGTTTTTT	CASSQVYGGSSTGELFF
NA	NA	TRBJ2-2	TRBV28	TGTGCCAGCAGGGTAGACGCGGGATACACCGGGGAGCTGTTTTTT	CASRVDAGYTGELFF
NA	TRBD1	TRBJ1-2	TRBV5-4	TGTGCCAGCAGCTTGGCCAGGAGGACAGGGGACGGCTACACCTTC	CASSLARRTGDGYTF